The T cell receptor (beta chain) described here comes from a study of T cell responses to AZD1222 COVID-19 vaccine. Germline-derived CDR1 and CDR2 are ENHRY and SYGVKD. V was cut by 3 bases and J by 14 bases, with 14 bases left in between. The length of the CDR3 is 12 residues. Study-wide findings and caveats: Spike was spanned by vaccine-associated CD4 TCRs, with dominance at 160-218 and 743-854. As reported, nearly half of all spike-specific TCRs target variant regions that are unmutated. White British ancestry dominated among donors, who included more females, and clonal diversity was possibly underestimated.

Pooling of second doses given at about 4 or about 12 weeks was done. In this sample, this clone turned up once. Its antigen is not identified. Repertoires were generated with immunoSEQ multiplex PCR, while TCRdb's copy carries only in-frame clones and drops some. The table shows under 150,000 clones, with roughly 90% occurring only once. Sequences were derived from peripheral blood, sampled 28 days after the second AZD1222 dose. The sequence was obtained from an adult who received the AZD1222 COVID-19 vaccine. This rearrangement joins TRBV10-3 to TRBJ2-1; D remains ambiguous. The CDR3, as DNA: TGTGCCATCAGTGAAGGTAACTCATGGGAGTTCTTC. This codes for CAISEGNSWEFF.